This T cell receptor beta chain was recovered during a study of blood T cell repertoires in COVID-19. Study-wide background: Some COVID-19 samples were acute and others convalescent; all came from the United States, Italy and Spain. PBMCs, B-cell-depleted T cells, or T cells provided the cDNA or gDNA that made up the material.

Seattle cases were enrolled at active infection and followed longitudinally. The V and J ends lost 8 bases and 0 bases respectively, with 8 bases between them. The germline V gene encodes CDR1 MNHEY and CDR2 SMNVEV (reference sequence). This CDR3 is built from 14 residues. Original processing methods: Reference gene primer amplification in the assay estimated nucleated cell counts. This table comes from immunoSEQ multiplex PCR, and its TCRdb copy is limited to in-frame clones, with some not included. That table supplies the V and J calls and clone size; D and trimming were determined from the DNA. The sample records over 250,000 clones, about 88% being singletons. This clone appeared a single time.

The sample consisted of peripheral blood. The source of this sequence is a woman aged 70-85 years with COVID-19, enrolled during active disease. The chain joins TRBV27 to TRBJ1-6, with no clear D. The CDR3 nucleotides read TGTGCCAGCTCGTCAGACTCCTATAATTCACCCCTCCACTTT. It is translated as CASSSDSYNSPLHF.